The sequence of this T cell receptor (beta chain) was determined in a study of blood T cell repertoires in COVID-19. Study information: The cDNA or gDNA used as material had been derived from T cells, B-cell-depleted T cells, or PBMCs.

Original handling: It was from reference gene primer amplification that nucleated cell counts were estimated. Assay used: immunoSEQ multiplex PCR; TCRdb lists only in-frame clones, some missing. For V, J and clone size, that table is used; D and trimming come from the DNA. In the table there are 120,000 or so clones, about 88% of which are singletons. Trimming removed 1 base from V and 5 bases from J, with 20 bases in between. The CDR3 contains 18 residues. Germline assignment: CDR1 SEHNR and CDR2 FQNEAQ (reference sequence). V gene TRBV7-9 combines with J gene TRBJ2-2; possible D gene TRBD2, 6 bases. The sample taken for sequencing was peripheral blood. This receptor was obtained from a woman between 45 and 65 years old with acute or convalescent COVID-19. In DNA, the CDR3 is TGTGCCAGCAGCTTAGACTCGGGCGGGACGGGAGAAACCGGGGAGCTGTTTTTT. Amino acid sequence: CASSLDSGGTGETGELFF.